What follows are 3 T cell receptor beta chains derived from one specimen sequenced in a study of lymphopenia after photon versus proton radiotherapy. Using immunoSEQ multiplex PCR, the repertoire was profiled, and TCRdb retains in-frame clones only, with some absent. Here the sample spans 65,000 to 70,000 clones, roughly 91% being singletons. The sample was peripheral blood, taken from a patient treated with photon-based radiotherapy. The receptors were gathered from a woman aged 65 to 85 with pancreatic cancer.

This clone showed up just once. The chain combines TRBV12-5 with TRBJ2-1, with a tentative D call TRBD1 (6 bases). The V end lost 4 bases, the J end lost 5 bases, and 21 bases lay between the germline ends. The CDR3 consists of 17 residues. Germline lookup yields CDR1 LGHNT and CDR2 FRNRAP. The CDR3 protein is CASGSSLAGTHNNEQFF. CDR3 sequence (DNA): TGTGCTAGTGGTTCTTCTTTGGCTGGGACACATAACAATGAGCAGTTCTTC.

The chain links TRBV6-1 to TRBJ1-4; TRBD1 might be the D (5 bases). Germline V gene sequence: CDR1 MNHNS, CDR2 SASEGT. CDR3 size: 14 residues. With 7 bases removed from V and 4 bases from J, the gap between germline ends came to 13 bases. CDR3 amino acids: CASIERGRNEKLFF. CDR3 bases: TGTGCCAGCATCGAGAGGGGCCGTAATGAAAAACTGTTTTTT.

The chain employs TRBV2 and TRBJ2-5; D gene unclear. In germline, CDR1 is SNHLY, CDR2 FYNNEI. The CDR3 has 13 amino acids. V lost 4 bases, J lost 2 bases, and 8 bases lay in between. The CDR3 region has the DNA TGTGCCAGCAGTGGTTGGCAGCAAGAGACCCAGTACTTC. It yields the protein CASSGWQQETQYF.